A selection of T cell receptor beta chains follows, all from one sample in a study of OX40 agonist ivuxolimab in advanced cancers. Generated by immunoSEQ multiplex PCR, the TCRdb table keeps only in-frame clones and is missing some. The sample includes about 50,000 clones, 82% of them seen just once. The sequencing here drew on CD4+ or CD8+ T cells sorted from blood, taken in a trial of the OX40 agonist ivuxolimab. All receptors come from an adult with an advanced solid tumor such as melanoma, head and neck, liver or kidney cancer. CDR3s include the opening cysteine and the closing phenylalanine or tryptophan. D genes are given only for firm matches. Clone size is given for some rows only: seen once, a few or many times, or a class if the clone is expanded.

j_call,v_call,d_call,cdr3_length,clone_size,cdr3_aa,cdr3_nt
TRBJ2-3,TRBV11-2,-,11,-,CASSFVDTQYF,TGTGCCAGCAGCTTTGTAGATACGCAGTATTTT
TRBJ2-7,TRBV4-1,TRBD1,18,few,CASSQNTRGTGGRYEQYF,TGCGCCAGCAGCCAGAATACACGAGGGACAGGGGGCAGGTACGAGCAGTACTTC
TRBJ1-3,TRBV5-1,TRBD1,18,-,CASSPWGGTGASGNTIYF,TGCGCCAGCAGCCCCTGGGGCGGGACAGGAGCCTCTGGAAACACCATATATTTT
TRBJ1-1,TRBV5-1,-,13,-,CASSFGGNTEAFF,TGCGCCAGCAGCTTTGGCGGGAACACTGAAGCTTTCTTT
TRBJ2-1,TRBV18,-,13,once,CASSRDTYNEQFF,TGTGCCAGCTCACGGGACACCTACAATGAGCAGTTCTTC
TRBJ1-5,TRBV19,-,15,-,CASSISATSNQPQHF,TGTGCCAGTAGTATTTCGGCAACGTCCAATCAGCCCCAGCATTTT
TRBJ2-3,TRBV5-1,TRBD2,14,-,CASSLAGGPDTQYF,TGCGCCAGCAGCTTGGCGGGGGGGCCAGATACGCAGTATTTT
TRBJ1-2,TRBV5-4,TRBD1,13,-,CASSRTGDYGYTF,TGTGCCAGCAGCCGGACAGGAGACTATGGCTACACCTTC
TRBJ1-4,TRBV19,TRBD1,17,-,CASSMNIFGDSDEKLFF,TGTGCCAGTAGTATGAACATTTTTGGGGACAGTGATGAAAAACTGTTTTTT
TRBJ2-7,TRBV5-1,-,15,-,CASSLKPDGRYEQYF,TGCGCCAGCAGCTTAAAACCGGACGGGCGCTACGAGCAGTACTTC
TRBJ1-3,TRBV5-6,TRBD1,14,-,CASSDRGVGNTIYF,TGTGCCAGCAGCGACAGGGGTGTTGGAAACACCATATATTTT
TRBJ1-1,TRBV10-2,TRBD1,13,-,CASSRGQGLEAFF,TGCGCCAGCAGTAGAGGACAGGGACTTGAAGCTTTCTTT
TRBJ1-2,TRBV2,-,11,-,CASNRNYGYTF,TGTGCCAGCAATCGGAACTATGGCTACACCTTC
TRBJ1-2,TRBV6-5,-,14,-,CASSYSTEFYGYTF,TGTGCCAGCAGTTACTCGACAGAATTCTATGGCTACACCTTC
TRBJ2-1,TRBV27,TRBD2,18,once,CASSSRTSGGSSYNEQFF,TGTGCCAGCAGCTCCCGGACTAGCGGAGGGAGCTCCTACAATGAGCAGTTCTTC
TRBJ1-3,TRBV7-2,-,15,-,CASSYSSGAGNTIYF,TGTGCCAGCAGTTATAGCAGCGGGGCTGGAAACACCATATATTTT
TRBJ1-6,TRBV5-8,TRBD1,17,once,CASSPDRDGSYNSPLHF,TGTGCCAGCAGCCCAGACAGGGACGGGTCCTATAATTCACCCCTCCACTTT
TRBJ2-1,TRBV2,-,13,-,CASSSDRHNEQFF,TGTGCCAGCAGTTCCGACAGGCACAATGAGCAGTTCTTC
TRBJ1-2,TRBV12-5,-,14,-,CASGLDTGRRSYTF,TGTGCTAGTGGTTTGGATACTGGCAGGCGGAGCTACACCTTC
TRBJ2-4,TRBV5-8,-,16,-,CASSFTLGAAKNIQYF,TGTGCCAGCAGCTTTACTCTGGGAGCTGCCAAAAACATTCAGTACTTC
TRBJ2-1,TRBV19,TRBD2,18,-,CASSTTSGGGHFYNEQFF,TGTGCCAGTAGTACGACTAGCGGGGGGGGACACTTCTACAATGAGCAGTTCTTC
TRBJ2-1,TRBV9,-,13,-,CASSEGSPNEQFF,TGTGCCAGCAGCGAGGGTAGCCCCAATGAGCAGTTCTTC
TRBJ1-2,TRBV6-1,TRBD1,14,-,CASSSSDRGGGYTF,TGTGCCAGCAGTTCATCGGACAGGGGAGGAGGCTACACCTTC
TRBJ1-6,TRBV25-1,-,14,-,CATTGFAYNSPLHF,TGTGCCACCACGGGATTCGCCTATAATTCACCCCTCCACTTT
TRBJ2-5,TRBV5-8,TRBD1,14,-,CASSPQGAEETQYF,TGTGCCAGCAGCCCACAGGGGGCCGAAGAGACCCAGTACTTC
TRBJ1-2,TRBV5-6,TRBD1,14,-,CASSWDRGVYGYTF,TGTGCCAGCAGCTGGGACAGGGGGGTTTATGGCTACACCTTC
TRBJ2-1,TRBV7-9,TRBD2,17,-,CASSWSGGGNSYNEQFF,TGTGCCAGCAGCTGGAGCGGCGGGGGTAACTCCTACAATGAGCAGTTCTTC
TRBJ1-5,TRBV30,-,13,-,CAWSVHSNQPQHF,TGTGCCTGGTCTGTCCATAGCAATCAGCCCCAGCATTTT
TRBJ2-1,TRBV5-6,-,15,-,CASSHRDTTNNEQFF,TGTGCCAGCAGCCATCGGGACACGACTAACAATGAGCAGTTCTTC
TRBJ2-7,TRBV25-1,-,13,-,CASSPGGRHEQYF,TGTGCCAGCAGCCCTGGGGGGCGCCACGAGCAGTACTTC
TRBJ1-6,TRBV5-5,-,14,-,CASSWTDDNSPLHF,TGTGCCAGCAGTTGGACAGACGATAATTCACCCCTCCACTTT
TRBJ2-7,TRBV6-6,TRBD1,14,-,CASRITGTGGEQYF,TGTGCCAGCAGAATCACTGGGACAGGGGGCGAGCAGTACTTC
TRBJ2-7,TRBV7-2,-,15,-,CASSWPEGPGYEQYF,TGTGCCAGCAGCTGGCCGGAGGGGCCGGGCTACGAGCAGTACTTC
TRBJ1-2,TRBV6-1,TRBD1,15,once,CASSEGDRELDGYTF,TGTGCCAGCAGTGAAGGGGACAGGGAATTGGATGGCTACACCTTC
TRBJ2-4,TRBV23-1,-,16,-,CASDLPPGLAKNIQYF,TGCGCCAGCGACCTCCCGCCGGGTCTAGCCAAAAACATTCAGTACTTC
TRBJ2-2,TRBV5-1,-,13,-,CASSPSRTGELFF,TGCGCCAGCAGCCCATCCCGGACCGGGGAGCTGTTTTTT
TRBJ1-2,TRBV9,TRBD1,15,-,CASSVTGQGNYGYTF,TGTGCCAGCAGCGTAACGGGACAGGGGAACTATGGCTACACCTTC
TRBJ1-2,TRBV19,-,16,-,CASSIMGRSLFYGYTF,TGTGCCAGTAGTATTATGGGCAGAAGTCTATTCTATGGCTACACCTTC
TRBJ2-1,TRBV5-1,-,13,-,CASSEPAYNEQFF,TGCGCCAGCAGCGAGCCCGCCTACAATGAGCAGTTCTTC
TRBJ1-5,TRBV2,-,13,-,CASSDDRNQPQHF,TGTGCCAGCAGTGATGACAGAAATCAGCCCCAGCATTTT
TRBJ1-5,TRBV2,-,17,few,CASSPGLRGLVNQPQHF,TGTGCCAGCAGTCCCGGTCTTCGGGGGTTGGTCAATCAGCCCCAGCATTTT
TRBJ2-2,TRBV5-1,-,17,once,CASSFGRGPSNTGELFF,TGCGCCAGCAGCTTCGGCAGGGGACCAAGTAACACCGGGGAGCTGTTTTTT
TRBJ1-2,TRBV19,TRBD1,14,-,CASSRIQGRDGYTF,TGTGCCAGTAGTAGAATACAGGGGAGAGATGGCTACACCTTC
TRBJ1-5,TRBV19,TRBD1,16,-,CASSSWTGERNQPQHF,TGTGCCAGTAGTTCTTGGACAGGAGAGAGGAATCAGCCCCAGCATTTT